This TCR beta chain was found in a study of T cells after yellow fever vaccination. Study-level findings and limits: Researchers noted that a small share of clonotypes showed up in both CD4 and CD8 compartments. Among primary-vaccination clones, most reappeared after the booster, at 95% to 96% for CD4 and roughly 90% for CD8. Abundant clonotypes from the bulk population could contaminate FACS-sorted repertoires.

TCRdb re-called the 5' RACE reads through MiXCR, storing one row per CDR3 protein. The sample contains under 600,000 distinct CDR3 sequences, about 13% of which appear only once. J lost 3 bases, V lost 9 bases, and 16 bases had no gene match. This CDR3 spans 16 amino acids. The germline gives CDR1 SEHNR, CDR2 FQNEAQ (reference sequence). For this clonotype: No antigen is known for it.

The V call is TRBV7-9, the J call TRBJ2-5; 7 bases match TRBD2. The sequence came from a man younger than 40 who received the YFV17D yellow fever vaccine. Sample: PBMCs, taken on the day of the yellow fever booster vaccination. The CDR3 DNA follows: TGTGCCAGGAGCCCCAGACTAGCAGGAGGGAAAGAGACCCAGTACTTC. Translated: CARSPRLAGGKETQYF.